These T cell receptor beta chains were read from a single sample in a study of shared clonotypes between healthy human individuals. Some clones are missing from TCRdb's copy, which holds only in-frame ones; the method was immunoSEQ multiplex PCR. The sample shows hundreds of thousands of clones, approximately 79% of them seen only once. Source material: memory CD4+ T cells sorted from blood. These receptors were obtained from a woman aged 25-40 years in good health. CDR3s include the opening cysteine and the closing phenylalanine or tryptophan. D genes are given only for firm matches. Clone size is not always given. Where it is, it says once, few, many or a class for expanded clones.

j_call | v_call | clone_size | d_call | cdr3_nt | cdr3_aa
TRBJ2-4 | TRBV18 | few | - | TGTGCCAGCTCACCGACAGCTGGGGCCAAAAACATTCAGTACTTC | CASSPTAGAKNIQYF
TRBJ2-3 | TRBV9 | - | - | TGTGCCAGCAGCCCAACAACCAGGGCCACGGGCACAGATACGCAGTATTTT | CASSPTTRATGTDTQYF
TRBJ1-1 | TRBV19 | - | - | TGTGCCAGTAGTAGGTCGACGGTGGGCACTGAAGCTTTCTTT | CASSRSTVGTEAFF
TRBJ2-4 | TRBV9 | - | - | TGTGCCAGCAGCGTAGGGGCCCTGGGGATTCAGTACTTC | CASSVGALGIQYF
TRBJ1-2 | TRBV13 | - | - | TGTGCCAGCAGCTTGTGGACCGGAGGGTATGGCTACACCTTC | CASSLWTGGYGYTF
TRBJ1-3 | TRBV25-1 | - | - | TGTGCCAGCAGTGATTCCAAGGGTCACTCTGGAAACACCATATATTTT | CASSDSKGHSGNTIYF
TRBJ2-7 | TRBV7-2 | - | TRBD2 | TGTGCCAGCAGCGCGGGACTAGCGGGAGTCGCCGAGCAGTACTTC | CASSAGLAGVAEQYF
TRBJ1-2 | TRBV28 | - | TRBD1 | TGTGCCAGCAGCTCCGGGACAGTCTATGGCTACACCTTC | CASSSGTVYGYTF
TRBJ2-1 | TRBV29-1 | few | - | TGCAGTCATCGTTATATCAGGGGGGCGATTTCCTACAATGAGCAGTTCTTC | CSHRYIRGAISYNEQFF
TRBJ2-2 | TRBV15 | - | TRBD1 | TGTGCCACCACGACAGGGGGCAACACCGGGGAGCTGTTTTTT | CATTTGGNTGELFF
TRBJ1-1 | TRBV28 | few | - | TGTGCCAGCGGCAGGTTGCAGAACACTGAAGCTTTCTTT | CASGRLQNTEAFF
TRBJ2-7 | TRBV2 | - | TRBD2 | TGTGCCAGCCGGGGACTAGCGGGAGGGCCGTACGAGCAGTACTTC | CASRGLAGGPYEQYF
TRBJ1-5 | TRBV6-1 | - | TRBD1 | TGTGCCAGCAGTGAAGTTGGTCAGGGGGCTTGGCAGCCCCAGCATTTT | CASSEVGQGAWQPQHF
TRBJ1-2 | TRBV19 | - | TRBD1 | TGTGCCAGTAGTATAGATCGGACAGGGGGCTTTGGCTACACCTTC | CASSIDRTGGFGYTF